Reported below is one T cell receptor beta chain. As yet, its antigen is unknown. The primer mix had 60 Vbeta and 13 Jbeta primers. As processed by the authors: Later reanalysis found around 84 million unique TCR beta chains, around 9.9 million of them shared. The protocol was immunoSEQ multiplex PCR, while the TCRdb copy is restricted to in-frame clones and leaves out a portion. V and J calls plus clone size are reproduced from that table; the DNA served to infer D and trimming. The sample shows about 120,000 clones, about four fifths of them seen only once. This CDR3 has 15 residues. The germline CDR1 and CDR2 sequences are MNHEY and SVGAGI. V gave up 6 bases and J gave up 5 bases; unmatched junction bases: 8. The data were obtained in a study of cytomegalovirus exposure and HLA in healthy donors. Study-wide results and caveats: Some V segments, including TRBV6-2 and TRBV6-3, were excluded as indistinguishable.

The sample taken for sequencing was PBMCs. The source of this sequence is a woman aged 55-69 years in good health and CMV-seropositive. This chain uses TRBV6-5 with TRBJ2-3; 10 bases map to TRBD1. CDR3 residues: CASSRGTGELDTQYF. CDR3 DNA: TGTGCCAGCAGCAGGGGGACAGGGGAGTTAGATACGCAGTATTTT.